This TCR beta chain comes out of a study of ipilimumab plus nivolumab after autologous stem cell transplantation. CDR1 and CDR2 from the germline V gene are SNHLY and FYNNEI. The CDR3 contains 15 residues. The V gene lost 4 bases and the J gene lost 0 bases, with 9 bases spanning the gap. Assay used: immunoSEQ multiplex PCR; TCRdb lists only in-frame clones, some missing. Found here are about 16,000 clones, roughly 70% of them singletons; the top ten hold less than 25%. Sequencing used PBMCs, obtained in a trial of ipilimumab plus nivolumab as post-transplant consolidation. This receptor was identified in a male donor with diffuse large B-cell lymphoma. This sequence joins TRBV2 and TRBJ2-2; D unresolved. CDR3 bases: TGTGCCAGCAGTGGCCGCCCTACGAACACCGGGGAGCTGTTTTTT. It is translated as CASSGRPTNTGELFF. The full variable domain, with the rest looked up from reference TRBV2 and TRBJ2-2, is EPEVTQTPSHQVTQMGQEVILRCVPISNHLYFYWYRQILGQKVEFLVSFYNNEISEKSEIFDDQFSVERPDGSNFTLKIRSTKLEDSAMYFCASSGRPTNTGELFFGEGSRLTVL.